A single count supports the clone carrying this T cell receptor (beta chain). What it binds is not known. Trimming shortened V by 4 bases and J by 0 bases, and 9 bases separated the two germline ends. The CDR3 covers 14 residues. Per germline, CDR1 SQVTM and CDR2 ANQGSEA. This entry is derived from a study of vaccination effects on CD4 cells after COVID-19. Whole-study context: Either the BNT162b2 or mRNA-1273 vaccine was given to participants in two doses. The study, taken as a whole, reports: Only a few convalescent patients and no early post-infection timepoints featured in the study.

Before sequencing, viral peptide pools were used by the ViraFEST assay to expand antigen-specific CD4+ T cells. Cultured cells yielded isolated CD4+ T cells after 10 days. A positive SARS-CoV-2 PCR test fell between March and December 2020. IL-2 at 9 to 10 IU/ml and peptides at 7.5 to 10 ug/ml were added to cultured PBMC, fewer than 2.5 million per well. Half the medium was swapped for IL-2 medium on days 3 and 7. Using immunoSEQ multiplex PCR, the repertoire was profiled, and TCRdb retains in-frame clones only, with some absent. Of more than 20,000 clones listed, approximately 70% were seen once; the top ten hold 18%.

The chain is built from TRBV29-1 and TRBJ1-4, with no clear D. This sequence was found in a human donor who had a prior SARS-CoV-2 infection. Sample: CD4+ T cells from PBMCs cultured with SARS-CoV-2 spike peptides, taken before COVID-19 vaccination. The CDR3 here is CSVGLDSTNEKLFF. CDR3 in DNA: TGCAGCGTTGGTCTAGATTCAACTAATGAAAAACTGTTTTTT.